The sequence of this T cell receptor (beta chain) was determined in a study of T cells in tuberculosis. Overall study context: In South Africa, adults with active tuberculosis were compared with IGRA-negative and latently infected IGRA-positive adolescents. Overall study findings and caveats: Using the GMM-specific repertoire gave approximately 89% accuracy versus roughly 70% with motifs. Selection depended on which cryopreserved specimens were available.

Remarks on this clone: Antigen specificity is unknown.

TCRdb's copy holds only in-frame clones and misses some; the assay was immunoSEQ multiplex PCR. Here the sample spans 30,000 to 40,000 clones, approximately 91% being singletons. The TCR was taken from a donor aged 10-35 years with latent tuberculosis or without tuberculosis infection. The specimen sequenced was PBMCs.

CDR3 loop: CASSPPSEDTEAFF. The CDR3 DNA sequence: TGTGCCAGCTCACCACCGAGCGAAGACACTGAAGCTTTCTTT. The chain combines TRBV18 with TRBJ1-1; D uncertain. Per germline, CDR1 KGHSH and CDR2 LQKENI. Between the trimmed V and J ends, which lost 0 bases and 3 bases, there was a span of 8 bases. The CDR3 consists of 14 residues.